These 14 T cell receptor beta chains were sequenced from one sample in a study of T cells in Graves' hyperthyroidism and ophthalmopathy. TCR beta CDR3 sequences were amplified from RNA transcripts. In the first-round RT-PCR of the TCR CDR3, the HTBI primer set was used. TCRdb reprocessed the multiplex PCR reads via MiXCR and lists one record per CDR3 protein. Of about 580,000 distinct CDR3 sequences in the sample, about 43% were seen once. Specimen: peripheral blood or thyroid tissue (not recorded which). These receptors were collected from a woman between 18 and 29 years old with Graves' hyperthyroidism.

This clonotype was detected ten times or more. V and J are TRBV6-5 and TRBJ1-4; the D is unclear. The germline V gene has CDR1 MNHEY and CDR2 SVGAGI. Between the trimmed V and J ends, which lost 5 bases and 10 bases, there was a span of 11 bases. The CDR3 runs 12 residues. CDR3 in amino acids: CASSGPIGKLFF. CDR3 sequence (DNA): TGTGCCAGCAGTGGGCCTATAGGAAAACTGTTTTTT.

At least ten counts were recorded for this clonotype. The J gene is TRBJ1-1, the V gene TRBV5-1, with 9 nucleotides matching TRBD1. After removal of 3 bases from V and 8 bases from J, the junction contained 5 bases not matched to a gene. Germline values: CDR1 SGHRS, CDR2 YFSETQ. The CDR3 spans 13 residues. CDR3 sequence reads: CASSSLTGGEAFF. CDR3 nucleotide sequence: TGCGCCAGCAGCTCCTTGACAGGGGGGGAAGCTTTCTTT.

This chain uses TRBV29-1 with TRBJ2-6; either TRBD1 or TRBD2 may fit D (5 bases each). The V and J ends lost 4 bases and 1 base respectively, with 14 bases between them. CDR3 length: 16 residues. The V gene's germline CDR1 is SQVTM and CDR2 ANQGSEA. DNA for the CDR3: TGCAGCGTTGGAGGGGACCGAGTTTCTGGGGCCAACGTCCTGACTTTC. Protein sequence: CSVGGDRVSGANVLTF.

At least ten counts were recorded for this clonotype. This rearrangement joins TRBV4-2 to TRBJ2-7, with D hard to call. Germline-derived CDR1 and CDR2 are LGHNA and YNFKEQ. V gave up 0 bases and J gave up 6 bases, with 9 bases separating them. The CDR3 sequence is 13 residues long. The CDR3: CASSQEKVSEQYF. The DNA of the CDR3 is TGTGCCAGCAGCCAAGAGAAGGTCTCCGAGCAGTACTTC.

This clonotype was seen only a few times. The V and J genes are TRBV15 and TRBJ2-3, with 7 bases lining up with TRBD1. CDR1 is LNHNV, CDR2 YYDKDF, per germline (reference sequence). The CDR3 loop spans 16 amino acids. The V gene end was trimmed by 2 bases and the J gene end by 3 bases; junction bases not matched to a gene: 8. The CDR3 loop reads CATSRRRQGRTDTQYF. CDR3 sequence (DNA): TGTGCCACCAGCAGAAGAAGACAGGGAAGGACAGATACGCAGTATTTT.

The rearrangement uses TRBV21-1 and TRBJ1-2; TRBD1 was called by the table and not checked on the DNA. TRBV21-1 is an annotated pseudogene. CDR3 size: 15 residues. CDR3 in DNA: TGTGCCAGCAGCAAACCAGGACAGGGAGGATATGGCTACACCTTC. Residues: CASSKPGQGGYGYTF.

This clonotype appeared many times. The rearrangement links TRBV20-1 to TRBJ1-1, with 9 bases identical to TRBD1. Germline loops: CDR1 DFQATT, CDR2 SNEGSKA (reference sequence). The V gene end was trimmed by 6 bases and the J gene end by 3 bases; junction bases not matched to a gene: 8. This CDR3 is 14 amino acids long. As DNA, the CDR3 is TGCAGTGCCCCGGGACAGGGAAGGGACACTGAAGCTTTCTTT. Amino acids: CSAPGQGRDTEAFF.

There are many counts of this clonotype. Here the CDR3 DNA reads TGTGCCAGCAGTGGCCCAGGGTATGGCTACACCTTC. This codes for CASSGPGYGYTF. The chain joins TRBV12-3 or TRBV12-4 to TRBJ1-2; D is possibly TRBD1 (5 bases). The CDR3 is 12 residues long. The V and J ends lost 5 bases and 5 bases respectively, with 9 bases between them.

The sample holds one count of this clonotype. One base away lies a much larger clone, so this may be a sequencing read error. The chain employs TRBV6-2 or TRBV6-3 and TRBJ2-7; 8 bases are shared with TRBD1. CDR1 MNHEY and CDR2 SVGEGT come from the germline V gene. The CDR3 totals 15 residues. The chain's CDR3 is CASRRSGDRSYEQCF. In nucleotides, the CDR3 is TGTGCCAGCAGGCGCTCCGGGGACAGGAGCTACGAGCAGTGCTTC.

In its sample, this clonotype was seen many times. The V call is TRBV7-2, the J call TRBJ2-7; 16 bases fit TRBD2. This CDR3 has 16 residues. CDR1 and CDR2 (germline): SGHTA, FQGNSA. With 4 bases clipped from V and 4 bases from J, the junction kept 4 bases outside the gene matches. DNA of the CDR3: TGTGCCAGCAGCTCGGGACTAGCGGGAGGGCTGTACGAGCAGTACTTC. Encoded protein: CASSSGLAGGLYEQYF.

Only a few counts were recorded for this clonotype. V and J are TRBV20-1 and TRBJ2-1; 11 positions match TRBD2. The ends lost 1 base at V and 5 bases at J; junction bases unmatched: 7. CDR3 length equals 16 residues. CDR1 DFQATT and CDR2 SNEGSKA come from the germline V gene (reference sequence). CDR3 region: CSARGLSGRDNNEQFF. The CDR3 DNA sequence: TGCAGTGCTAGAGGGCTTAGCGGGAGGGACAACAATGAGCAGTTCTTC.

Only a few counts were recorded for this clonotype. This CDR3 is CATSRDGAGIISGANVLTF. In DNA, the CDR3 is TGTGCCACCAGCAGAGATGGGGCAGGGATAATTTCTGGGGCCAACGTCCTGACTTTC. This chain uses TRBV15 with TRBJ2-6; D possibly corresponds to TRBD1 (5 bases). The CDR3 contains 19 residues. Germline V gene data show CDR1 as LNHNV and CDR2 as YYDKDF (reference sequence). Trimming left V 0 bases short and J 1 base short, with 16 bases between.

For this clonotype: A single base separates this from a much larger clone, so it may be a read error. This chain joins TRBV6-6 and TRBJ1-4, with 8 bases that match TRBD1. CDR3 length: 13 amino acids. Germline lookup yields CDR1 MNHNY and CDR2 SVGAGI (reference sequence). CDR3 DNA sequence: TGTGCCACACAACCGGGGACAGGTGAAAAACTGCTTTTT. The encoded protein is CATQPGTGEKLLF.

The chain is built from TRBV29-1 and TRBJ2-7; D might be TRBD1 or TRBD2, each matching 5 bases. V shed 4 bases and J shed 2 bases, with 12 bases lying between them. Germline lookup yields CDR1 SQVTM and CDR2 ANQGSEA. The CDR3 totals 13 residues. The CDR3 reads CSVVGESPYEQYF. CDR3 DNA sequence: TGCAGCGTTGTGGGGGAGAGCCCCTACGAGCAGTACTTC.